This T cell receptor beta chain is from a study of OX40 agonist ivuxolimab in advanced cancers. Study overall: Patients treated during dose escalation were battling hepatocellular carcinoma, melanoma, renal cell or head and neck cancer.

Study observations and caveats: On average, a greater number of expanded clones characterised CD8+ T cells relative to CD4+.

Assay used: immunoSEQ multiplex PCR; TCRdb lists only in-frame clones, some missing. The repertoire includes almost 50,000 clones, around 80% of them detected once, and under 2% sits in the top ten. In the case of this clone: Antigen specificity is unknown.

This CDR3 has 17 amino acids. V lost 7 bases to trimming and J lost 3 bases, with 22 bases between them. Germline CDR1 and CDR2: MNHEY and SMNVEV (reference sequence). The clonotype originates from an adult with an advanced solid tumor such as melanoma, head and neck, liver or kidney cancer. The chain is built from TRBV27 and TRBJ2-1; tentatively, D is TRBD1 (5 bases). The specimen comprised CD4+ or CD8+ T cells sorted from blood, sampled in a trial of the OX40 agonist ivuxolimab. CDR3 residues: CASKPDRVRLDYNEQFF. The CDR3 DNA is TGTGCCAGCAAACCTGACAGAGTCCGGTTGGACTACAATGAGCAGTTCTTC.